Presented here are 24 T cell receptor beta chains from one specimen sequenced in a study of early T cells in non-severe SARS-CoV-2 infection. TCRdb re-derived calls from the 5' RACE reads in MiXCR, one entry per CDR3 protein. The sample gives more than 50,000 distinct CDR3 sequences, 15% of which show up once; approximately 11% is in the top ten. Specimen: whole blood, collected at baseline. The source is an adult who was a healthcare worker with PCR-confirmed SARS-CoV-2 infection or an uninfected control (not recorded which).

The chain is built from TRBV4-1 and TRBJ2-7; 7 bases match TRBD1. Trimming removed 5 bases from V and 3 bases from J; junction bases left unmatched: 4. The CDR3 totals 13 residues. Germline-derived CDR1 and CDR2 are MGHRA and YSYEKL. The chain's CDR3 is CASSEGQNYEQYF. The CDR3 region has the DNA TGCGCCAGCAGCGAGGGACAGAACTACGAGCAGTACTTC.

CDR3 region: CASSFSGLAETQYF. The CDR3 DNA reads TGTGCCAGCAGCTTTTCCGGGCTAGCGGAGACCCAGTACTTC. V and J are TRBV7-2 and TRBJ2-5; possibly TRBD2 for D (6 bases). The V gene's germline CDR1 is SGHTA and CDR2 FQGNSA. Trimming took off 3 bases at V and 5 bases at J, with 13 bases between the two ends. There are 14 residues in the CDR3.

This clonotype was observed a handful of times. The rearrangement links TRBV7-8 to TRBJ1-1; no clear D. This CDR3 is built from 13 residues. Germline CDR1 SGHVS, CDR2 FQNEAQ. Trimming shortened V by 10 bases and J by 3 bases, and 15 bases separated the two germline ends. This CDR3 is CATTPPVDTEAFF. In nucleotides, the CDR3 is TGTGCCACCACCCCCCCGGTGGACACTGAAGCTTTCTTT.

This clonotype turned up a few times. The chain couples TRBV5-1 to TRBJ2-3, with TRBD1 as a possible D gene (5 bases). V lost 4 bases and J 2 bases, leaving 14 bases between the germline ends. This CDR3 has 15 amino acids. Looked up from germline, CDR1 is SGHRS and CDR2 is YFSETQ. The CDR3 DNA follows: TGCGCCAGCAGCCTACCAACAGGTACCACAGATACGCAGTATTTT. Translated: CASSLPTGTTDTQYF.

This clonotype has only a few counts. The chain joins TRBV10-3 to TRBJ2-5, with D perhaps assigned TRBD1 or TRBD2 (6 bases each). Trimming took off 6 bases at V and 2 bases at J, with 10 bases between the two ends. CDR1 is ENHRY, CDR2 SYGVKD, per germline. The CDR3 has 13 residues. The CDR3 DNA reads as TGTGCCATCAGGGGGGGCCCACAAGAGACCCAGTACTTC. It codes for CAIRGGPQETQYF.

This clonotype was counted between two and nine times. The chain recombines TRBV28 with TRBJ1-1; weak D call: TRBD1 (5 bases). The CDR3 covers 14 residues. V lost 3 bases and J 1 base, leaving 9 bases between the germline ends. Germline V gene lookup returns CDR1 MDHEN and CDR2 SYDVKM. This CDR3 reads CASSFAGQNTEAFF. The CDR3, as DNA: TGTGCCAGCAGTTTCGCTGGACAGAACACTGAAGCTTTCTTT.

Remarks on this clonotype: One end of the junction is discordant with germline, which a read error may explain. The genes are TRBV28 and TRBJ1-5; maybe TRBD1 (6 bases). This CDR3 is 21 amino acids long. Germline-derived CDR1 and CDR2 are MDHEN and SYDVKM. This chain's CDR3 is CASSFGHSSFGGGLIYQPQHF. The CDR3 nucleotides are TGTGCTAGCAGTTTTGGTCATAGTTCATTTGGAGGGGGGTTAATTTACCAGCCCCAGCATTTT.

There are a few counts of this clonotype. This sequence joins TRBV10-2 and TRBJ1-6; tentative D call: TRBD1 (5 bases). Trimming took off 7 bases at V and 10 bases at J, with 17 bases between the two ends. The CDR3 covers 14 residues. Germline V CDR1 and CDR2: WSHSY, SAAADI. The CDR3 region has the DNA TGCGCCAGCACCGAGCAACGGGGGGGATCACCCCTCCACTTT. Its translation: CASTEQRGGSPLHF.

The CDR3: CASSFTGTGGLGELFF. The CDR3, as DNA: TGCGCCAGCAGCTTTACCGGGACAGGGGGCCTCGGGGAGCTGTTTTTT. The V call is TRBV5-1, the J call TRBJ2-2; 12 bases agree with TRBD1. The trim removed 2 bases at V and 7 bases at J, leaving 6 bases unmatched. Germline CDR1 is SGHRS and CDR2 is YFSETQ. CDR3 size: 16 residues.

V gene TRBV4-1 combines with J gene TRBJ2-2; D ambiguous. The V end was cut by 0 bases, the J end by 4 bases, with 15 bases between. The CDR3 contains 17 residues. Germline V gene sequence: CDR1 MGHRA, CDR2 YSYEKL. In DNA, the CDR3 is TGCGCCAGCAGCCAAGAATCGACCTACCTGGGCACCGGGGAGCTGTTTTTT. It is translated as CASSQESTYLGTGELFF.

The sample holds many counts of this clonotype. V usage is TRBV11-1 and J usage is TRBJ2-3, with TRBD1 as a possible D gene (6 bases). The V end lost 2 bases, the J end lost 0 bases, and 9 bases lay between the germline ends. CDR3 length: 15 amino acids. Germline assignment: CDR1 SGHAT and CDR2 FQDESV (reference sequence). CDR3 loop: CASSLRTASTDTQYF. Here the CDR3 DNA reads TGTGCCAGCAGCTTACGGACAGCTAGCACAGATACGCAGTATTTT.

The V gene is TRBV7-3, the J gene TRBJ2-7, with 8 bases lining up with TRBD1. Germline CDR1 and CDR2: SGHTA and FQGTGA. The J segment lost 6 bases and the V segment lost 4 bases, leaving 8 bases of the junction unmatched. The CDR3 sequence is 14 residues long. CDR3 region: CASSSGTGSVEQYF. CDR3 DNA: TGTGCCAGCAGCTCCGGGACAGGTTCGGTCGAGCAGTACTTC. Together with reference TRBV7-3 and TRBJ2-7, the CDR3 gives the full variable domain: GAGVSQTPSNKVTEKGKYVELRCDPISGHTALYWYRQSLGQGPEFLIYFQGTGAADDSGLPNDRFFAVRPEGSVSTLKIQRTERGDSAVYLCASSSGTGSVEQYFGPGTRLTVT.

This clonotype is medium-sized within its sample. The chain carries TRBV28 and TRBJ2-7; D unresolved. V lost 1 base and J lost 3, with 1 base in between. The CDR3 spans 11 residues. Germline V lookup: CDR1 MDHEN, CDR2 SYDVKM. As DNA, the CDR3 is TGTGCCAGCAGTTTATACTACGAGCAGTACTTC. This gives the protein CASSLYYEQYF.

The genes are TRBV7-9 and TRBJ2-7; D unclear. Germline CDR1 and CDR2: SEHNR and FQNEAQ (reference sequence). Trimming took off 11 bases at V and 2 bases at J, with 13 bases between the two ends. CDR3 length: 12 residues. CDR3: CAFNPVPYEQYF. CDR3 sequence (DNA): TGTGCCTTCAACCCGGTCCCCTACGAGCAGTACTTC.

The chain joins TRBV12-3 or TRBV12-4 to TRBJ2-7; TRBD2 is a possible D gene (7 bases). Trimming shortened V by 1 base and J by 6 bases, and 22 bases separated the two germline ends. The CDR3 extends over 17 amino acids. The CDR3 loop is CASSLDRVSGGIGEQYF. The CDR3 DNA sequence: TGTGCCAGCAGTTTAGACAGGGTTTCCGGGGGGATTGGCGAGCAGTACTTC.

This clonotype was seen at least ten times. The rearrangement uses TRBV7-9 and TRBJ2-7; D could derive from TRBD1 or TRBD2 (5 bases each). Germline CDR1 SEHNR, CDR2 FQNEAQ (reference sequence). CDR3 length: 15 residues. Trimming removed 5 bases from V and 6 bases from J, with 20 bases in between. The CDR3 DNA sequence: TGTGCCAGCAGCCCCACTGGTGGGGACCTTTCCGAGCAGTACTTC. Translating it yields CASSPTGGDLSEQYF.

This clonotype was seen a few times. The CDR3 nucleotides are TGTGCCAGCAGTTTTTCTACCCGAAGCTCTGGAAACACCATATATTTT. Amino acid sequence: CASSFSTRSSGNTIYF. The rearrangement links TRBV7-9 to TRBJ1-3; D is undetermined. V gave up 6 bases and J gave up 0 bases, with 15 bases separating them. Germline V gene lookup returns CDR1 SEHNR and CDR2 FQNEAQ (reference sequence). This CDR3 region has 16 residues.

The chain recombines TRBV5-1 with TRBJ2-7, with D possibly being TRBD1 (6 bases). CDR1 and CDR2 from the germline V gene are SGHRS and YFSETQ. The CDR3 sequence is 13 residues long. V lost 4 bases and J 3 bases, leaving 11 bases between the germline ends. The DNA for the CDR3 is TGCGCCAGCAGCCGGGACATAGGCTACGAGCAGTACTTC. This sequence encodes CASSRDIGYEQYF.

This clonotype was seen more than once but under ten times. The chain is built from TRBV18 and TRBJ1-1, with TRBD1 matching over 8 bases. V shed 3 bases and J 3 bases; nucleotides not matched to a gene: 3. Per germline, CDR1 KGHSH and CDR2 LQKENI. The length of the CDR3 is 14 residues. CDR3 nucleotides: TGTGCCAGCTCACCGACAGGGGCGGACACTGAAGCTTTCTTT. Its translation: CASSPTGADTEAFF.

This clonotype was counted only a few times. The gene calls are TRBV5-1 and TRBJ2-1; 10 bases match TRBD2. Germline V gene sequence: CDR1 SGHRS, CDR2 YFSETQ. CDR3 length: 16 amino acids. V trimming: 6 bases; J trimming: 6 bases; junction bases outside the gene matches: 12. CDR3 DNA sequence: TGCGCCAGCACGACGCAGAGGAGCGGGGGGGCCAATGAGCAGTTCTTC. Protein sequence: CASTTQRSGGANEQFF.

V gene TRBV5-5 combines with J gene TRBJ2-1, with 8 bases lining up with TRBD2. The CDR3 is made up of 15 amino acids. After removal of 2 bases from V and 5 bases from J, the junction contained 6 bases not matched to a gene. The germline V gene encodes CDR1 SGHKS and CDR2 YYEKEE (reference sequence). The chain's CDR3 is CASSLRTSSNNEQFF. CDR3 sequence (DNA): TGTGCCAGCAGCTTACGGACTAGCTCGAACAATGAGCAGTTCTTC.

This clonotype came up once. The chain is built from TRBV6-2 or TRBV6-3 and TRBJ2-7; the match to TRBD2 covers 7 bases. J gave up 12 bases and V 5 bases, and 10 bases lay outside the gene matches. The CDR3 has 12 amino acids. Germline CDR1 is MNHEY and CDR2 is SVGEGT. CDR3 nucleotide sequence: TGTGCCAGCAGTACCACTAGCGACCAATGGTACTTC. Translated, it gives CASSTTSDQWYF.

The gene calls are TRBV27 and TRBJ1-6, with 7 bases that match TRBD1. The CDR3 has 15 residues. The trim removed 5 bases at V and 7 bases at J, leaving 8 bases unmatched. Germline V gene data show CDR1 as MNHEY and CDR2 as SMNVEV (reference sequence). CDR3 in amino acids: CASSQRQGTNSPLHF. The CDR3 region has the DNA TGTGCCAGCAGTCAGCGACAGGGTACCAATTCACCCCTCCACTTT.

V is TRBV4-1 and J is TRBJ1-5; TRBD1 is a possible D gene (5 bases). Trimming removed 8 bases at V and 5 bases at J, with 13 bases between. The CDR3 contains 13 residues. The germline gives CDR1 MGHRA, CDR2 YSYEKL. Here the CDR3 DNA reads TGCGCCAGCGCTGAACAGGTGTATCAGCCCCAGCATTTT. Translation: CASAEQVYQPQHF.